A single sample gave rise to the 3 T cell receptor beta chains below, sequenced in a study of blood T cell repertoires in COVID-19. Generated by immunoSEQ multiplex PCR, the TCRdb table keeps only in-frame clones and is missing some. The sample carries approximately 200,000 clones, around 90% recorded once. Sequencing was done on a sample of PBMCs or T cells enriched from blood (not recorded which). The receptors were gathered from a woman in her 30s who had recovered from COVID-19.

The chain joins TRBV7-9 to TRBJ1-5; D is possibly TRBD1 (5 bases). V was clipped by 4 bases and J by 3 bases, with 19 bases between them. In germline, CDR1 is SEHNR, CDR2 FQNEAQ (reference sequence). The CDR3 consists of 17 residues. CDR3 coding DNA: TGTGCCAGCAGCTCAGGACACGGAGTAGGTTACAATCAGCCCCAGCATTTT. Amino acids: CASSSGHGVGYNQPQHF.

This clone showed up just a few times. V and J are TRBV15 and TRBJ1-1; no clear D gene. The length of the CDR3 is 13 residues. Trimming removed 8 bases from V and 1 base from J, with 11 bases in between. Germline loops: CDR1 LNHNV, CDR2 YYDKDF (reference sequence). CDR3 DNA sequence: TGTGCCACCCGATACGACACGAACACTGAAGCTTTCTTT. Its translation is CATRYDTNTEAFF. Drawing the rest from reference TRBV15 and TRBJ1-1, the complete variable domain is DAMVIQNPRYQVTQFGKPVTLSCSQTLNHNVMYWYQQKSSQAPKLLFHYYDKDFNNEADTPDNFQSRRPNTSFCFLDIRSPGLGDTAMYLCATRYDTNTEAFFGQGTRLTVV.

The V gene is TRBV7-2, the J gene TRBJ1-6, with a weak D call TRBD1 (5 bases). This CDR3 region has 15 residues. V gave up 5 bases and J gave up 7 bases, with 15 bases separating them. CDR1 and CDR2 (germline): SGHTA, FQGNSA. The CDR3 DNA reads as TGTGCCAGCAGCCCACGGGGGGGTGGGAATTCACCCCTCCACTTT. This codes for CASSPRGGGNSPLHF. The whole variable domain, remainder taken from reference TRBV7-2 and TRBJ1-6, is GAGVSQSPSNKVTEKGKDVELRCDPISGHTALYWYRQSLGQGLEFLIYFQGNSAPDKSGLPSDRFSAERTGGSVSTLTIQRTQQEDSAVYLCASSPRGGGNSPLHFGNGTRLTVT.